A selection of T cell receptor beta chains follows, all from one sample in a study of blood T cell repertoires in COVID-19. Here immunoSEQ multiplex PCR was the method, and the copy in TCRdb shows in-frame clones only, minus some. The data contain 220,000 or so clones, approximately 85% of them singletons. Input material: peripheral blood. These receptors were taken from a woman of 80 years or more with COVID-19, enrolled during active disease. CDR3s include the opening cysteine and the closing phenylalanine or tryptophan. A D gene is named only where the DNA matches it firmly. Some rows have no size entry. The others give once, few or many, or a class for an expanded clone.

clone_size	d_call	v_call	j_call	cdr3_nt	cdr3_aa
.	.	TRBV6-5	TRBJ2-7	TGTGCCGGGAGAGGGGGGGGGCCCTCCTACGAGCAGTACTTC	CAGRGGGPSYEQYF
.	.	TRBV11-2	TRBJ2-1	TGTGCCAGCAGCCGGACCCCCGGGACACGCTCCTACAATGAGCAGTTCTTC	CASSRTPGTRSYNEQFF
.	.	TRBV10-3	TRBJ2-3	TGTGCCATCAGTCCTCGTAGCGGTACTAGCACAGATACGCAGTATTTT	CAISPRSGTSTDTQYF
.	.	TRBV7-9	TRBJ1-2	TGTGCCAGCAGCTTAGGACAGAAGGTCTATGGCTACACCTTC	CASSLGQKVYGYTF
.	.	TRBV19	TRBJ1-2	TGTGCCAGACAGGACCACGTCCATCCGGTTGTAAACTATGGCTACACCTTC	CARQDHVHPVVNYGYTF
.	.	TRBV4-1	TRBJ1-5	TGCGCCAGCAGCCCCGGGTTGAGCAATCAGCCCCAGCATTTT	CASSPGLSNQPQHF
.	.	TRBV28	TRBJ1-1	TGTGCCATCCAGGGGAGGAACACTGAAGCTTTCTTT	CAIQGRNTEAFF
.	TRBD1	TRBV29-1	TRBJ1-4	TGCAGCGTCGCCAGAACACAGGGGGGCCCCGAAAAACTGTTTTTT	CSVARTQGGPEKLFF
.	.	TRBV5-1	TRBJ1-2	TGCGCCAGCAGCCCGGACCCAGGGAAAGGGGCCTCGGACTATGGCTACACCTTC	CASSPDPGKGASDYGYTF
.	TRBD1	TRBV19	TRBJ2-2	TGTGCCAGTTACCGGGACAGGGGCCTTTACACCGGGGAGCTGTTTTTT	CASYRDRGLYTGELFF
.	.	TRBV20-1	TRBJ1-2	TGCAGTGCTAGTGGCCGGGAGTATGGCTACACCTTC	CSASGREYGYTF
once	TRBD1	TRBV11-2	TRBJ2-7	TGTGCCAGCAGCTCAGGGGGATACGAGCAGTACTTC	CASSSGGYEQYF
.	.	TRBV15	TRBJ1-5	TGTGCCACCAGCCCCACGGGATATAGCAATCAGCCCCAGCATTTT	CATSPTGYSNQPQHF
once	TRBD1	TRBV19	TRBJ1-1	TGTGCCAGTAGTAAATTGCGGGGACAGGAAGCTTTCTTT	CASSKLRGQEAFF
once	TRBD1	TRBV19	TRBJ1-5	TGTGCCAGTACCCCATCGAGACAGGGGAATCAGCCCCAGCATTTT	CASTPSRQGNQPQHF
.	.	TRBV15	TRBJ2-7	TGTGCCACCAGCAGAGATCTCCCCGGGGAGCAGTACTTC	CATSRDLPGEQYF
.	.	TRBV3-1/TRBV3-2	TRBJ1-5	TGTGCCAGCAGCCAGTCAGGGGGCAATCAGCCCCAGCATTTT	CASSQSGGNQPQHF
.	TRBD1	TRBV2	TRBJ2-5	TGTGCCAGCAGCGGGGACAGGGTATACCAAGAGACCCAGTACTTC	CASSGDRVYQETQYF
.	TRBD1	TRBV6-5	TRBJ2-7	TGTGCCAGCAGTAAGACAGGGAAGGAGCAGTACTTC	CASSKTGKEQYF
.	TRBD1	TRBV9	TRBJ2-1	TGTGCCAGCAGCGCCGGACAGGCCTACAATGAGCAGTTCTTC	CASSAGQAYNEQFF
.	TRBD1	TRBV16	TRBJ1-5	TGTGCCAGCGGCAGACAGGGAAGCAATCAGCCCCAGCATTTT	CASGRQGSNQPQHF
.	TRBD1	TRBV11-2	TRBJ2-7	TGTGCCAGCAGCTTTAACAGGGGGCCCTACGAGCAGTACTTC	CASSFNRGPYEQYF
once	.	TRBV4-3	TRBJ2-3	TGCGCCAGCAGCCAAGAGGTAGCGGTCGCCACAGATACGCAGTATTTT	CASSQEVAVATDTQYF
.	.	TRBV3-1/TRBV3-2	TRBJ2-6	TGTGCCAGCAGCCAAGGGGCAGTCAGGGCCAACGTCCTGACTTTC	CASSQGAVRANVLTF
.	.	TRBV9	TRBJ1-1	TGTGCCAGCAGTACAGGGCGTAAGAACACTGAAGCTTTCTTT	CASSTGRKNTEAFF
.	TRBD1	TRBV6-5	TRBJ2-5	TGTGCCAGCAGTTACCGCTTGGGACAGGCGGGAGAGACCCAGTACTTC	CASSYRLGQAGETQYF
.	TRBD1	TRBV6-4	TRBJ1-2	TGTGCCAGCAGAACAGGGGCGCCCTATGGCTACACCTTC	CASRTGAPYGYTF
.	TRBD1	TRBV6-5	TRBJ2-7	TGTGCCAGCCGTAGGGACAGGGAACCCTCCTACGAGCAGTACTTC	CASRRDREPSYEQYF
.	.	TRBV5-8	TRBJ2-5	TGTGCCAGCAGCCGGGGATCAGGGAGGAATGAGGAGACCCAGTACTTC	CASSRGSGRNEETQYF
once	TRBD1	TRBV14	TRBJ2-7	TGTGCCAGCAGCCCTACTACGGGACAGAGAATCTCCTACGAGCAGTACTTC	CASSPTTGQRISYEQYF
.	.	TRBV28	TRBJ2-1	TGTGCCAGCAGATCTAGCAATGAGCAGTTCTTC	CASRSSNEQFF
.	.	TRBV5-8	TRBJ2-6	TGTGCCAGCAGATTATACTCTGGGGCCAACGTCCTGACTTTC	CASRLYSGANVLTF